This TCR beta chain was documented in a study of technical replicates of blood from a handful of donors. Germline V gene lookup returns CDR1 SGHTA and CDR2 FQGNSA. CDR3 length: 12 amino acids. Trimming took off 5 bases at V and 10 bases at J, with 13 bases between the two ends. Measured with immunoSEQ multiplex PCR; TCRdb has only the in-frame clones, and not every one. This table has some 66,000 clones, roughly 90% appearing once. Sequenced input: PBMCs. The chain uses TRBV7-2 and TRBJ2-3, with D tentatively TRBD2 (5 bases). The source is a human donor in good health. Some clones in this sample may be carry-over from other donors' samples. CDR3 nucleotide sequence: TGTGCCAGCAGCGAACGGGATACGCCGCAGTATTTT. As protein: CASSERDTPQYF.